This T cell receptor (beta chain) came from a study of T cells after yellow fever vaccination. On the study more broadly: The fractions with low cell numbers were processed using SMART-Seq v4 Ultra Low Input. Study-wide points: Subsequent to the booster, the majority of primary-vaccination clones reappeared (about 97% CD4, around 90% CD8). Although most clonotypes did not, a small share appeared in both CD4 and CD8 compartments.

Many counts were recorded for this clonotype. Its cognate antigen is unknown. The CDR3 spans 12 residues. CDR1 SGHTA and CDR2 FQGNSA come from the germline V gene. V dropped 5 bases and J dropped 5 bases, with 9 bases sitting between them. Synthesis of TCR cDNA relied on 5'RACE template switching, which attached a universal primer site and UMIs. TCRdb recomputed calls from the 5' RACE reads with MiXCR, one row per CDR3 protein. This repertoire shows more than 110,000 distinct CDR3 sequences, less than 8.5% found once; its top ten account for more than 0.6%. The J gene is TRBJ1-2, the V gene TRBV7-2, with D unclear. The sample was CD4+ T cells sorted from PBMCs, taken 10 days after the yellow fever booster vaccination. The TCR comes from a man under 40 who received the YFV17D yellow fever vaccine. For the CDR3, the DNA is TGTGCCAGCAGCGTTCCACAGTATGGCTACACCTTC. It yields the protein CASSVPQYGYTF.